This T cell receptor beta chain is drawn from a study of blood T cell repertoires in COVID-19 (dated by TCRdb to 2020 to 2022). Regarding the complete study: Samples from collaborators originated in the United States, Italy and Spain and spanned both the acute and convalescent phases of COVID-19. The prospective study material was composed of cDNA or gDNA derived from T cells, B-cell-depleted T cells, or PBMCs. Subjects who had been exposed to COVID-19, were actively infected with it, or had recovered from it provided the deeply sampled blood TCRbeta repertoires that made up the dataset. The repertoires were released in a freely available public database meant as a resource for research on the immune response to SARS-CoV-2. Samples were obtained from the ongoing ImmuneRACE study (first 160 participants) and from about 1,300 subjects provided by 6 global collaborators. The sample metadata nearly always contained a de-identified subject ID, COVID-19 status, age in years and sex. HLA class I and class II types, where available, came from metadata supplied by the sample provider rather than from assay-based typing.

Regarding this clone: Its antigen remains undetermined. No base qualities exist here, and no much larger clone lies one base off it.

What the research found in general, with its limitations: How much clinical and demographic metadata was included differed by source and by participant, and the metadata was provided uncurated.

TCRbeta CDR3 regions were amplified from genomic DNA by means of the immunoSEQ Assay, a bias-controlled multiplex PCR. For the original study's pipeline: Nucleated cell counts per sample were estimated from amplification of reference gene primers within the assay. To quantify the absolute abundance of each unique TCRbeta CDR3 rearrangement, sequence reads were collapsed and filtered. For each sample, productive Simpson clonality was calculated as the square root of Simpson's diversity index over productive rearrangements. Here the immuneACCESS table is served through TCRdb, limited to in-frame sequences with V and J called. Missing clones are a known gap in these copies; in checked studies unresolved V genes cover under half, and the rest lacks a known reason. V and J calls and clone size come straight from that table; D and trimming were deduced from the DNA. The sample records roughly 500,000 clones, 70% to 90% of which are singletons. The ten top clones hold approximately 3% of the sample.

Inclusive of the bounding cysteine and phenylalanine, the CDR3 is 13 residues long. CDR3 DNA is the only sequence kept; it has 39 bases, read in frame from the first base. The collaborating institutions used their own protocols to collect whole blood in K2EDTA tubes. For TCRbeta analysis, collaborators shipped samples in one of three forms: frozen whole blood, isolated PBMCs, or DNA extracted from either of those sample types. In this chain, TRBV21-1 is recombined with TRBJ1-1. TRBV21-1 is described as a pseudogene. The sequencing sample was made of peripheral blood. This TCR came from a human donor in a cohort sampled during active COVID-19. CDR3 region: CASSRGSPRGAFF. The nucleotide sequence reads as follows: TGTGCCAGCAGCCGGGGGAGCCCCAGAGGAGCTTTCTTT.